The 8 T cell receptor beta chains below were found in one sample sequenced in a study of cytomegalovirus exposure and HLA in healthy donors (dated by TCRdb to the late 2010s). The library was obtained by the immunoSEQ multiplex PCR assay. For the multiplex PCR, a mixture combining 60 forward primers for TCR Vbeta segments and 13 reverse primers for TCR Jbeta segments was used. TCRdb provides this immuneACCESS table in a form limited to in-frame rearrangements. Some clones are lacking; in checked studies, under half of them reflect an unresolved V gene, and why the rest are absent is not known. In all, the sample holds approximately 200,000 clones, and roughly 79% of those were seen once. The biggest ten clones account for less than 2% of the sample. The specimen was PBMCs. The receptors stem from a man aged 25 to 40 in good health and CMV-seronegative.

V gene TRBV5-1 combines with J gene TRBJ2-2, with 7 bases fitting TRBD1. Germline lookup yields CDR1 SGHRS and CDR2 YFSETQ. This CDR3 contains 15 residues. Trimming took 3 bases from V and 5 from J; bases not matched to a gene: 7. As DNA, the CDR3 is TGCGCCAGCAGCTACCAGGGGGTTGGGACCGGGGAGCTGTTTTTT. It codes for CASSYQGVGTGELFF.

The V call is TRBV7-6, the J call TRBJ2-7; the match to TRBD2 covers 8 bases. CDR3 size: 17 residues. V dropped 5 bases and J dropped 6; count of bases not matched to a gene: 18. Germline-derived CDR1 and CDR2 are SGHVS and FNYEAQ. The CDR3 DNA is TGTGCCAGCAGCCCCGGGGGGGCTAGCGGCTGGGTGGGCGAGCAGTACTTC. The encoded protein is CASSPGGASGWVGEQYF.

The chain couples TRBV5-1 to TRBJ2-3, with 12 bases matching TRBD2. The CDR3 has 16 residues. CDR1 is SGHRS, CDR2 YFSETQ, per germline. With V trimmed by 3 bases and J by 5 bases, 7 bases remained unmatched. The CDR3 DNA reads as TGCGCCAGCAGCTCCGCTAGCGGGGGGGGCTTAGATACGCAGTATTTT. Its protein product is CASSSASGGGLDTQYF.

This clone showed up just once. The V and J genes are TRBV4-2 and TRBJ2-7, with 14 bases matching TRBD2. Trimming removed 4 bases from V and 0 bases from J; junction bases left unmatched: 8. This CDR3 comprises 18 residues. CDR1 is LGHNA, CDR2 YNFKEQ, per germline. The CDR3: CASSLGTSGRVDSYEQYF. The CDR3 nucleotides read TGTGCCAGCAGCCTAGGGACTAGCGGGAGAGTGGACTCCTACGAGCAGTACTTC.

The genes are TRBV2 and TRBJ1-1; no firm D call. The CDR3 totals 12 residues. Germline V CDR1 and CDR2: SNHLY, FYNNEI. Trimming stripped 6 bases from V and 1 base from J, with 6 bases between. The CDR3 coding sequence is TGTGCCAGCAGGGCAGGGAACACTGAAGCTTTCTTT. It yields the protein CASRAGNTEAFF.

This clone was observed once. The rearrangement joins TRBV10-3 to TRBJ2-3; 7 bases map to TRBD1. V lost 3 bases, J lost 4 bases, and 16 bases stayed unmatched. From germline, CDR1 is ENHRY and CDR2 SYGVKD. The CDR3 is 18 residues long. CDR3 sequence (DNA): TGTGCCATCAGTGACCCGGGACAGAGTTTCATCGGAGCAGATACGCAGTATTTT. It translates to CAISDPGQSFIGADTQYF.

CDR3 in DNA: TGTGCCAGTCAACCGACACTTACCCTCACAGATACGCAGTATTTT. Translated, it gives CASQPTLTLTDTQYF. The gene calls are TRBV19 and TRBJ2-3, with D unresolved. Trimming pared 8 bases from V and 2 bases from J, leaving 17 bases between. CDR3 length: 15 residues. CDR1 and CDR2 (germline): LNHDA, SQIVND (reference sequence).

The V call is TRBV6-6, the J call TRBJ2-1, with a possible D match to TRBD2 (5 bases). Germline V CDR1 and CDR2: MNHNY, SVGAGI (reference sequence). V lost 2 bases to trimming and J lost 8 bases, with 7 bases between them. This CDR3 has 12 amino acids. CDR3 DNA sequence: TGTGCCAGCAGTTACCTGGAGGATGAGCAGTTCTTC. It specifies CASSYLEDEQFF.